This T cell receptor (beta chain) was identified in a study of response to subunit inactivated influenza vaccine. Points from the study as a whole: Authors suggested seasonal influenza vaccinations each recruit few new T cells.

Per germline, CDR1 MDHEN and CDR2 SYDVKM. The CDR3 consists of 17 residues. V lost 1 base and J lost 5, with 18 bases in between. TCRdb fed the RT-PCR reads into MiXCR, producing one record per CDR3 protein. This table has approximately 500,000 distinct CDR3 sequences, 12% to 15% appearing once. This clonotype was counted only a few times. Its antigen is unknown. Source: PBMCs from blood, taken roughly 13 days after vaccination. The V and J genes are TRBV28 and TRBJ2-1; possible D gene TRBD2, 6 bases. The clonotype was recovered from a man aged 50 to 60 who received an inactivated influenza vaccine. CDR3 sequence reads: CASSLLLLGGLHNEQFF. The CDR3 region has the DNA TGTGCCAGCAGTTTATTATTACTTGGGGGACTCCACAATGAGCAGTTCTTC.